The subject of this entry is one TCR beta chain. Its specificity is unknown. These data belong to a study of PD-1 blockade in classical Hodgkin lymphoma. Study-level points and caveats: It was among complete responders that baseline diversity resembled that of newly diagnosed patients. As was reported, newly diagnosed patients showed lower baseline TCR diversity than healthy donors did.

Produced via immunoSEQ multiplex PCR; TCRdb's table is partial and in-frame only. Of about 100,000 clones in the sample, roughly 89% were seen once. Autologous stem cell transplantation was followed by relapse in every patient, and brentuximab vedotin exposure varied. This sequence originates from a human donor with classical Hodgkin lymphoma. The material sequenced was peripheral blood mononuclear cells (PBMCs), taken before the second cycle of nivolumab.

DNA of the CDR3: TGCGCCAGCAGCTTGACAGGACTAGCTAGGGTCGGGGAGCTGTTTTTT. It translates to CASSLTGLARVGELFF. The chain couples TRBV5-1 to TRBJ2-2; 8 positions match TRBD2. Germline V gene sequence: CDR1 SGHRS, CDR2 YFSETQ. Trimming at V came to 1 base and at J to 7 bases, leaving 9 bases not matched to a gene. This CDR3 spans 16 amino acids.